This T cell receptor beta chain was found in a study of blood T cell repertoires in COVID-19. The CDR3 spans 16 residues. V shed 0 bases, J shed 1 base, and the junction held 3 bases outside the gene matches. CDR1 is SGHAT and CDR2 is FQNNGV in the germline V gene. This table comes from immunoSEQ multiplex PCR, and its TCRdb copy is limited to in-frame clones, with some not included. The sample has fewer than 150,000 clones, over 80% seen once. Sample: PBMCs or T cells enriched from blood (not recorded which). This sequence joins TRBV11-2 and TRBJ2-1; TRBD1 aligns across 7 bases. This TCR was recovered from a man in his thirties or forties who had recovered from COVID-19. This CDR3 reads CASSLEGQKSYNEQFF. The CDR3 DNA reads TGTGCCAGCAGCTTAGAGGGACAGAAATCCTACAATGAGCAGTTCTTC.